These 3 T cell receptor beta chains came from one sample sequenced in a study of radiotherapy plus CTLA-4 blockade in lung cancer. Data came from immunoSEQ multiplex PCR; TCRdb stores just in-frame clones and leaves some out. The sample includes 90,000 to 100,000 clones, 70% to 90% seen only once; the top ten take approximately 4.9%. This specimen was peripheral blood, taken from a patient treated with radiotherapy plus ipilimumab. These TCRs come from a human donor with non-small cell lung cancer that progressed on radiotherapy plus ipilimumab.

The rearrangement links TRBV30 to TRBJ2-5, with D perhaps matching TRBD1 (6 bases). CDR3 size: 13 residues. The germline V gene encodes CDR1 GTSNPN and CDR2 SVGIG (reference sequence). Between the trimmed V and J ends, which lost 3 bases and 0 bases, there was a span of 8 bases. CDR3 sequence: CAWRGQNQETQYF. The DNA of the CDR3 is TGTGCCTGGAGGGGACAAAACCAAGAGACCCAGTACTTC.

The chain's CDR3 is CASAGVRSYTF. The CDR3 DNA is TGTGCTAGTGCAGGGGTTAGGAGCTACACCTTC. The chain combines TRBV12-5 with TRBJ1-2; tentatively, D is TRBD1 (6 bases). Germline V gene data show CDR1 as LGHNT and CDR2 as FRNRAP. The V end lost 7 bases, the J end lost 9 bases, and 12 bases lay between the germline ends. This CDR3 region has 11 residues.

The DNA for the CDR3 is TGTGCCAGCAGGGCCGGGGCTACCCCCTACGAGCAGTACTTC. It specifies CASRAGATPYEQYF. The chain uses TRBV11-2 and TRBJ2-7, with D tentatively TRBD1 or TRBD2 (5 bases each). Per germline, CDR1 SGHAT and CDR2 FQNNGV. The CDR3 contains 14 residues. Trimming took 6 bases from V and 2 from J, leaving 14 bases between them.